The 24 T cell receptor beta chains in this list originate from one sample, sequenced in a study of shared clonotypes between healthy human individuals. Only in-frame clones appear in the TCRdb table, and some are missing; sequencing was by immunoSEQ multiplex PCR. This table has approximately 1.9 million clones, around 95% appearing once. CD8 cells regarded as naive lacked CD45RO, were positively chosen for CCR7, and omitted terminally differentiated effector memory CD45RA+ cells. Sequences were obtained from naive CD8+ T cells from PBMCs. These receptors all come from a man aged 18 to 29 in good health. Some clones in this sample may be carry-over from other donors' samples.

The chain links TRBV11-2 to TRBJ2-2; 8 bases match TRBD2. The CDR3 contains 16 residues. Per germline, CDR1 SGHAT and CDR2 FQNNGV. With V trimmed by 6 bases and J by 6 bases, 12 bases remained unmatched. CDR3 bases: TGTGCCAGCAGGTTGAGAGCGGGAGTGAATCCCGGGGAGCTGTTTTTT. Its translation: CASRLRAGVNPGELFF.

The chain employs TRBV6-1 and TRBJ1-1, with D unresolved. Germline V gene lookup returns CDR1 MNHNS and CDR2 SASEGT. Trimming shortened V by 11 bases and J by 6 bases, and 22 bases separated the two germline ends. This CDR3 contains 14 residues. The CDR3 DNA follows: TGTGCCGGCGATCTGGTACGGGGAAACGCTGAAGCTTTCTTT. Residues: CAGDLVRGNAEAFF.

About this clone itself: Other DNA sequences in this sample translate to the same CDR3. This sequence joins TRBV27 and TRBJ2-3; 14 bases align to TRBD2. Trimming cost V 0 bases and J 4 bases; bases outside gene matches: 3. CDR3 length: 17 residues. CDR1 and CDR2 (germline): MNHEY, SMNVEV (reference sequence). CDR3 residues: CASSLSRGLAGADTQYF. Here the CDR3 DNA reads TGTGCCAGCAGTTTATCACGGGGACTAGCGGGAGCAGATACGCAGTATTTT.

The chain joins TRBV7-2 to TRBJ2-1; 11 bases are a match to TRBD2. The junction had 14 bases not matched to a gene; V was cut back by 7 bases and J by 0 bases. Germline V gives CDR1 SGHTA, CDR2 FQGNSA. This CDR3 contains 19 residues. The chain's CDR3 is CASILPGLAEHFSYNEQFF. CDR3 nucleotides: TGTGCCAGCATCCTACCGGGACTAGCGGAGCATTTCTCCTACAATGAGCAGTTCTTC.

The rearrangement links TRBV7-9 to TRBJ2-7; D is unresolved. The germline CDR1 and CDR2 sequences are SEHNR and FQNEAQ (reference sequence). V lost 8 bases and J lost 7, with 15 bases in between. CDR3 size: 12 residues. CDR3 DNA sequence: TGTGCCAGCGTGCTGCGGCTGGGAGAGCAGTACTTC. Encoded protein: CASVLRLGEQYF.

The rearrangement joins TRBV10-3 to TRBJ1-1; D is unclear. V lost 8 bases to trimming and J lost 1 base, with 11 bases between them. The CDR3 has 13 amino acids. Germline V gene sequence: CDR1 ENHRY, CDR2 SYGVKD. Written as DNA, the CDR3 is TGTGCCATCCGGTCTTGGGGGAACACTGAAGCTTTCTTT. Amino acid sequence: CAIRSWGNTEAFF.

This clone was seen only once. Distinct nucleotide sequences in the sample also encode this CDR3. The rearrangement links TRBV27 to TRBJ1-5; the match to TRBD1 covers 7 bases. V lost 5 bases and J lost 6; bases outside the gene matches: 7. The CDR3 has 14 amino acids. Germline V lookup: CDR1 MNHEY, CDR2 SMNVEV (reference sequence). The CDR3 region has the DNA TGTGCCAGCAGTCCCCGACAGGGACCTCAGCCCCAGCATTTT. It translates to CASSPRQGPQPQHF.

The V and J genes are TRBV2 and TRBJ2-7, with a tentative D call TRBD1 (6 bases). The V gene's germline CDR1 is SNHLY and CDR2 FYNNEI. V was shortened by 0 bases and J by 4 bases, with 28 bases between the two germline ends. The CDR3 is 20 residues long. The CDR3 loop reads CASSEALRGVSRDFGYEQYF. The CDR3 bases are TGTGCCAGCAGTGAAGCCCTCAGGGGAGTTTCGAGAGACTTTGGGTACGAGCAGTACTTC.

This clone was detected only once. CDR3 sequence: CASSFGLAGSHGELFF. Written as DNA, the CDR3 is TGTGCCAGCAGCTTTGGACTAGCGGGATCACACGGGGAGCTGTTTTTT. This rearrangement joins TRBV7-3 to TRBJ2-2; 12 bases are a match to TRBD2. CDR1 is SGHTA and CDR2 is FQGTGA in the germline V gene. V shed 3 bases and J 7 bases; nucleotides not matched to a gene: 6. This CDR3 region has 16 residues.

The CDR3 DNA follows: TGTGCCAGCAGCTTAGTGTCGAGGGATCCGGTGCAGTTCTTC. As protein: CASSLVSRDPVQFF. V usage is TRBV11-2 and J usage is TRBJ2-1, with D maybe TRBD2 (5 bases). The CDR3 totals 14 residues. Germline assignment: CDR1 SGHAT and CDR2 FQNNGV. V dropped 1 base and J dropped 12 bases, with 16 bases sitting between them.

V gene TRBV28 combines with J gene TRBJ2-7; 10 nucleotides match TRBD1. Germline CDR1 MDHEN, CDR2 SYDVKM. After removal of 8 bases from V and 7 bases from J, the junction contained 5 bases not matched to a gene. The CDR3 runs 12 residues. CDR3 DNA sequence: TGTGCCAGCCGGGACAGGGGCTTAGAGCAGTACTTC. Translation gives CASRDRGLEQYF.

The chain links TRBV7-6 to TRBJ2-3, with TRBD1 as a possible D gene (6 bases). V was trimmed by 2 bases and J by 5 bases, leaving 20 bases between them. The CDR3 consists of 17 residues. Germline V gene sequence: CDR1 SGHVS, CDR2 FNYEAQ. DNA of the CDR3: TGTGCCAGCAGCTTAAGTGGTGGGGGCGGCTTGGGAGATACGCAGTATTTT. Translated, it gives CASSLSGGGGLGDTQYF.

The chain employs TRBV25-1 and TRBJ1-3; D might be TRBD1 (6 bases). The CDR3 sequence is 11 residues long. V was clipped by 7 bases and J by 9 bases, with 10 bases between them. Germline CDR1 and CDR2: MGHDK and SYGVNS. DNA for the CDR3: TGTGCCAGCAAGGGGGGTGGCACCATATATTTT. Its translation: CASKGGGTIYF.

This chain connects TRBV7-9 to TRBJ2-1; D gene ambiguous. V was shortened by 0 bases and J by 5 bases, with 11 bases between the two germline ends. The CDR3 runs 15 residues. Per germline, CDR1 SEHNR and CDR2 FQNEAQ (reference sequence). The CDR3 loop reads CASSLALTADNEQFF. In DNA, the CDR3 is TGTGCCAGCAGCTTAGCCCTTACAGCAGACAATGAGCAGTTCTTC.

V usage is TRBV4-1 and J usage is TRBJ2-1; TRBD2 aligns across 7 bases. The germline CDR1 and CDR2 sequences are MGHRA and YSYEKL. V was clipped by 1 base and J by 5 bases; unmatched bases: 5. CDR3 length: 15 amino acids. As DNA, the CDR3 is TGCGCCAGCAGCCAAGGCGGGACTATTAACAATGAGCAGTTCTTC. Translation: CASSQGGTINNEQFF.

V usage is TRBV9 and J usage is TRBJ2-7; perhaps TRBD1 as D (5 bases). Germline V gives CDR1 SGDLS, CDR2 YYNGEE. CDR3 length: 14 amino acids. Trimming removed 3 bases from V and 2 bases from J, with 12 bases in between. The CDR3 DNA sequence: TGTGCCAGCAGCGAGGGGCAGCGCGCCTACGAGCAGTACTTC. Encoded protein: CASSEGQRAYEQYF.

The J gene is TRBJ2-1, the V gene TRBV19; D possibly corresponds to TRBD1 (6 bases). This CDR3 region has 15 residues. V was shortened by 7 bases and J by 10 bases, with 23 bases between the two germline ends. CDR1 LNHDA and CDR2 SQIVND come from the germline V gene (reference sequence). The CDR3 DNA sequence: TGTGCCAGTACCCCTGGGACAAGGGGTGGCAAGGAGCAGTTCTTC. Its protein product is CASTPGTRGGKEQFF.

The chain is built from TRBV6-4 and TRBJ1-4; 9 bases are shared with TRBD1. Germline-derived CDR1 and CDR2 are MRHNA and SNTAGT. CDR3 length: 15 amino acids. The V segment lost 4 bases and the J segment 8 bases; nucleotides outside the gene matches: 8. Here the CDR3 reads CASSVLGQGREKLFF. DNA for the CDR3: TGTGCCAGCAGTGTGCTGGGACAGGGTCGGGAAAAACTGTTTTTT.

The J gene is TRBJ1-5, the V gene TRBV21-1. TRBV21-1 counts as a pseudogene. The CDR3 runs 15 residues. For the CDR3, the DNA is TGTGCCAGCACCATCTCGGACTCCTACAATCAGCCCCAGCATTTT. It codes for CASTISDSYNQPQHF.

The J gene is TRBJ2-7, the V gene TRBV9, with 8 bases that match TRBD1. The V gene end was trimmed by 3 bases and the J gene end by 6 bases; junction bases not matched to a gene: 14. CDR1 is SGDLS, CDR2 YYNGEE, per germline. The CDR3 has 16 residues. Here the CDR3 reads CASSGQTGVQRGEQYF. The DNA for the CDR3 is TGTGCCAGCAGCGGTCAGACAGGGGTCCAAAGGGGCGAGCAGTACTTC.

This clone was counted a single time. V gene TRBV5-4 combines with J gene TRBJ2-7; 9 bases align to TRBD2. The germline CDR1 and CDR2 sequences are SGHNT and YYREEE (reference sequence). The CDR3 runs 13 residues. V lost 6 bases, J lost 5 bases, and 6 bases stayed unmatched. CDR3 loop: CASTLAGANEQYF. CDR3 nucleotide sequence: TGTGCCAGCACCTTAGCGGGAGCGAACGAGCAGTACTTC.

This chain uses TRBV27 with TRBJ1-2; TRBD1 might be the D (5 bases). Trimming shortened V by 2 bases and J by 5 bases, and 12 bases separated the two germline ends. The V gene's germline CDR1 is MNHEY and CDR2 SMNVEV (reference sequence). The CDR3 runs 14 residues. The CDR3 is CASSLVGQGYGYTF. CDR3 nucleotides: TGTGCCAGCAGTTTAGTCGGTCAGGGATATGGCTACACCTTC.

The chain links TRBV29-1 to TRBJ2-7; D is unclear. CDR1 and CDR2 from the germline V gene are SQVTM and ANQGSEA. The CDR3 totals 13 residues. Trimming stripped 4 bases from V and 3 bases from J, with 13 bases between. CDR3 nucleotides: TGCAGCGTTGCCCCTCCCCCAAGCTACGAGCAGTACTTC. Translating gives CSVAPPPSYEQYF.

Only one count was recorded for this clone. The chain carries TRBV18 and TRBJ2-3; 12 nucleotides line up with TRBD2. Germline trimming cut 5 bases from V and 3 bases from J; bases unmatched to any gene: 3. Per the germline V gene, CDR1 is KGHSH and CDR2 is LQKENI. The CDR3 runs 15 residues. For the CDR3, the DNA is TGTGCCAGCTCAAAACTAGCGGGAGGAACAGATACGCAGTATTTT. Its translation: CASSKLAGGTDTQYF. Full variable domain (remainder filled in from reference TRBV18 and TRBJ2-3): NAGVMQNPRHLVRRRGQEARLRCSPMKGHSHVYWYRQLPEEGLKFMVYLQKENIIDESGMPKERFSAEFPKEGPSILRIQQVVRGDSAAYFCASSKLAGGTDTQYFGPGTRLTVL.